This T cell receptor beta chain was found in a study of Graves' ophthalmopathy and Graves' hyperthyroidism. Germline V gene lookup returns CDR1 LNHNV and CDR2 YYDKDF (reference sequence). The CDR3 covers 17 residues. J lost 3 bases, V lost 2 bases, and 7 bases had no gene match. From RNA, the CDR3 regions of TCR beta chains were amplified and sequenced. HTBI primers were employed in first-round RT-PCR, then a second-round multiplex PCR followed. TCRdb re-called the multiplex PCR reads with MiXCR, one entry per CDR3 protein. This sample has 600,000 to 700,000 distinct CDR3 sequences, with under 50% found just once.

The specimen sequenced was peripheral blood. The chain carries TRBV15 and TRBJ2-6, with TRBD1 identical over 7 bases. This TCR was recovered from an adult man with Graves' ophthalmopathy. Here the CDR3 reads CATSRTSGGDGANVLTF. The CDR3 bases are TGTGCCACCAGCAGAACGTCAGGGGGTGATGGGGCCAACGTCCTGACTTTC.